The TCR beta chain under discussion was sequenced for a study of shared clonotypes between healthy human individuals. Across the study: Plates per donor: three CD4 naive, three CD4 memory, two CD8 naive, one CD8 memory.

Method: immunoSEQ multiplex PCR; TCRdb's copy keeps in-frame clones and lacks some. The sample contains 700,000 or so clones, less than 80% of which appear only once. The CDR3 is 16 amino acids. V was clipped by 5 bases and J by 2 bases, with 18 bases between them. Germline V gene sequence: CDR1 SEHNR, CDR2 FQNEAQ (reference sequence). Input material: memory CD4+ T cells sorted from blood. The subset here: CD45RA-negative fraction. This receptor was taken from a woman in her 30s in good health. The chain couples TRBV7-9 to TRBJ1-2, with D unclear. The CDR3 here is CASSTRLSTLNYGYTF. In DNA, the CDR3 is TGTGCCAGCAGCACAAGACTTTCGACGCTGAACTATGGCTACACCTTC.